This T cell receptor beta chain was recorded in a study of blood T cell repertoires in COVID-19. Study overall: Material from acute and convalescent COVID-19 was sourced from the United States, Italy and Spain. PBMCs, B-cell-depleted T cells, or T cells were the source of the cDNA or gDNA that made up the material.

The CDR3 runs to 14 residues. Trimming pared 5 bases from V and 4 bases from J, leaving 12 bases between. The germline CDR1 and CDR2 sequences are LNHDA and SQIVND (reference sequence). TCRdb's copy holds only in-frame clones and misses some; the assay was immunoSEQ multiplex PCR. The sample yields about 83,000 clones, around 80% seen once. Sequencing was done on a sample of peripheral blood. The TCR was taken from a woman older than 75 with active or convalescent COVID-19. The chain has TRBV19 and TRBJ1-3, with D possibly TRBD1 on 6 matching bases. The CDR3 DNA follows: TGTGCCAGTAGTCAACAGGGATACGGAAACACCATATATTTT. Its translation: CASSQQGYGNTIYF.